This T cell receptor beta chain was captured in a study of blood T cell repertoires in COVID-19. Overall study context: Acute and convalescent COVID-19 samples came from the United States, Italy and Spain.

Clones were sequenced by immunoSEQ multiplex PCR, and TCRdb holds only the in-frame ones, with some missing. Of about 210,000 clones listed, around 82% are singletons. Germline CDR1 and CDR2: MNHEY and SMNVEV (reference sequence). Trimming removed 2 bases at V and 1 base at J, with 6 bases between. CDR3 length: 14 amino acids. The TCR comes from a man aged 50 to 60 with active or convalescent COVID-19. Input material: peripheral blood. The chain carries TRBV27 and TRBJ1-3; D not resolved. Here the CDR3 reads CASSLKASGNTIYF. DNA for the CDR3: TGTGCCAGCAGTTTAAAAGCTTCTGGAAACACCATATATTTT.